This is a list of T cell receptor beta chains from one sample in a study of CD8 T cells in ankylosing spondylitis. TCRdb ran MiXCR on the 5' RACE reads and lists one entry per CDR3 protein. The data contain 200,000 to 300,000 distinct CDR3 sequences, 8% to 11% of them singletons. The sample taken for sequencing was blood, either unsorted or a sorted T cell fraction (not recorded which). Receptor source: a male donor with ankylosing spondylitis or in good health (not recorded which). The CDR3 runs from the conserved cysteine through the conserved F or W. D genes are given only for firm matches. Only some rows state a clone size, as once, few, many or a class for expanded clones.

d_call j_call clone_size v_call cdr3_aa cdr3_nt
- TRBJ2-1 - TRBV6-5 CASSGARGTSYNEQFF TGTGCCAGCAGTGGGGCCCGGGGGACCTCCTACAATGAGCAGTTCTTC
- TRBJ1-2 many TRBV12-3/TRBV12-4 CASSLYPVTNYGYTF TGTGCCAGCAGTTTATACCCAGTTACTAACTATGGCTACACCTTC
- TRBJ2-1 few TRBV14 CASSQGLLSSEQFF TGTGCCAGCAGCCAGGGACTCCTCTCCTCGGAGCAGTTCTTC
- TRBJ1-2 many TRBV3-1 CASSQETDDYGYTF TGTGCCAGCAGCCAAGAAACGGACGACTATGGCTACACCTTC
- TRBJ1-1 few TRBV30 CAWSVGVFMNTEAFF TGTGCCTGGAGTGTGGGGGTTTTCATGAACACTGAAGCTTTCTTT
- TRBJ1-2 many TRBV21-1 CASSKGQRNYGYTF TGTGCCAGCAGCAAAGGACAGCGTAACTATGGCTACACCTTC
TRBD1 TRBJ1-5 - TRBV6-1 CASSQTGGGQPQHF TGTGCCAGCAGCCAGACAGGGGGGGGACAGCCCCAGCATTTT
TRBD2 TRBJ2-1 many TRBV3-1 CASSPRWKREGNEQFF TGTGCCAGCAGCCCAAGGTGGAAGCGGGAGGGCAATGAGCAGTTCTTC
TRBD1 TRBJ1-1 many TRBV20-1 CSARVTGSEAFF TGCAGTGCTAGGGTGACAGGGTCTGAAGCTTTCTTT
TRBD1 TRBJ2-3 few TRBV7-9 CASSYATSTGRDTQYF TGTGCCAGCAGCTACGCAACCTCGACAGGGCGGGATACGCAGTATTTT
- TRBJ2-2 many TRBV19 CASSIPTTTNTGELFF TGTGCCAGTAGTATTCCGACTACAACGAACACCGGGGAGCTGTTTTTT
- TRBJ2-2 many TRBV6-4 CASSDPQRGELFF TGTGCCAGCAGTGACCCACAAAGGGGGGAGCTGTTTTTT
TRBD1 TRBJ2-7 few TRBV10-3 CAISGGTGEGEQYF TGTGCCATCAGTGGAGGGACAGGGGAAGGCGAGCAGTACTTC
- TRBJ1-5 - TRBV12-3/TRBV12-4 CVSSEMGGNQPQHF TGTGTCAGCAGTGAGATGGGGGGCAATCAGCCCCAGCATTTT
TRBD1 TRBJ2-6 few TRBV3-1 CASNPGEGDRGPGANVLTF TGTGCCAGCAACCCAGGAGAGGGGGACAGGGGGCCTGGGGCCAACGTCCTGACTTTC
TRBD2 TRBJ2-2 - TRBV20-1 CSATTLAPNTGELFF TGCAGTGCTACAACACTAGCGCCAAACACCGGGGAGCTGTTTTTT
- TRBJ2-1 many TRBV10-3 CAISGNSFDEQFF TGTGCCATCAGTGGTAATAGTTTCGATGAGCAGTTCTTC
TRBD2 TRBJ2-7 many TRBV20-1 CSARRTSGVYEQYF TGCAGTGCCCGCCGGACTAGCGGGGTCTACGAGCAGTACTTC
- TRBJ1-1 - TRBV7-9 CASSLDRAEGNTEAFF TGTGCCAGCAGCTTAGACAGGGCGGAGGGGAACACTGAAGCTTTCTTT
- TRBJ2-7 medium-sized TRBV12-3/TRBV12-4 CASSLAPVGGSYEQYF TGTGCCAGCAGTTTGGCCCCCGTCGGGGGATCCTACGAGCAGTACTTC
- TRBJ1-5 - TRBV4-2 CVSSQERGQPQHF TGTGTCAGCAGCCAAGAGAGGGGGCAGCCCCAGCATTTT
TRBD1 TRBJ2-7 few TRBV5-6 CASSSRDRTYEQYF TGTGCCAGCAGCTCAAGGGACAGGACCTACGAGCAGTACTTC
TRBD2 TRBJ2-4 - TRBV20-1 CSAMVGGGTLSKNIQYF TGCAGTGCTATGGTTGGGGGGGGGACTTTGAGCAAAAACATTCAGTACTTC
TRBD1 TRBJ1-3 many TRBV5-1 CASSWDRSSGNTIYF TGCGCCAGCAGCTGGGACAGGTCCTCTGGAAACACCATATATTTT
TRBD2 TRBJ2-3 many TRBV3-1 CASRSAGGSDTQYF TGTGCCAGCAGATCAGCGGGAGGTTCAGATACGCAGTATTTT
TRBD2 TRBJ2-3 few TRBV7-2 CASSRTSWSTDTQYF TGTGCCAGCAGCCGGACTAGTTGGTCCACAGATACGCAGTATTTT
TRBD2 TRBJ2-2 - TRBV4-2 CASRPAGGPGTGELFF TGTGCCAGCAGACCTGCGGGGGGGCCCGGCACCGGGGAGCTGTTTTTT
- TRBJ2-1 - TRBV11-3 CASTLGTLGDNEQFF TGTGCCAGCACCCTCGGGACGCTGGGCGACAATGAGCAGTTCTTC
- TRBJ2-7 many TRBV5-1 CASSLEAQVGHEQYF TGCGCCAGCAGCTTGGAGGCGCAGGTGGGTCACGAGCAGTACTTC
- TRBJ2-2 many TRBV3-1 CASSQLSGELFF TGTGCCAGCAGCCAATTGTCCGGGGAGCTGTTTTTT
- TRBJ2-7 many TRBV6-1 CASTPGSFSYEQYF TGTGCCAGCACTCCCGGGAGTTTCTCCTACGAGCAGTACTTC
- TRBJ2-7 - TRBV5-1 CASSPEGRGYEQYF TGCGCCAGCAGCCCGGAGGGCAGGGGCTACGAGCAGTACTTC
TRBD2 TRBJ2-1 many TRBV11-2 CASSLDTPLVAGSYNEQFF TGTGCCAGCAGCTTAGACACTCCCCTAGTAGCGGGATCCTACAATGAGCAGTTCTTC
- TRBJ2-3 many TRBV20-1 CSAPDFSDTQYF TGCAGTGCTCCTGACTTTAGCGATACGCAGTATTTT
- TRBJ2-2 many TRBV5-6 CASSSRTGELFF TGTGCCAGCAGCTCACGAACCGGGGAGCTGTTTTTT
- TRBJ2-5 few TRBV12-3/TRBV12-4 CASSLGTEPEYF TGTGCCAGCAGTTTAGGGACGGAGCCGGAGTACTTC
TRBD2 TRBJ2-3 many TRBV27 CASTFRGRENTQYF TGTGCCAGCACCTTCCGCGGGAGGGAAAATACGCAGTATTTT
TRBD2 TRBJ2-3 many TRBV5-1 CASSFYFSAGGPYPDTQYF TGCGCCAGCAGCTTCTACTTTTCCGCGGGGGGCCCCTACCCAGATACGCAGTATTTT
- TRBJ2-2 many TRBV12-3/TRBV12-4 CASSLITTGDTGELFF TGTGCCAGCAGTCTGATAACAACGGGCGACACCGGGGAGCTGTTTTTT
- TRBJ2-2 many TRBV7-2 CASSLVRGSGTGELFF TGTGCCAGCAGCCTAGTTAGAGGGTCGGGCACCGGGGAGCTGTTTTTT
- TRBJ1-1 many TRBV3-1 CASSPLRNTRLEAFF TGTGCCAGCAGCCCTTTGCGCAATACCAGACTTGAAGCTTTCTTT
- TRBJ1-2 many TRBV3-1 CASSQSSNYGYTF TGTGCCAGCAGCCAATCGTCCAACTATGGCTACACCTTC
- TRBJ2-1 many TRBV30 CAWYTKYNEQFF TGTGCCTGGTATACCAAGTACAATGAGCAGTTCTTC
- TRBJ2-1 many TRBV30 CAWSVSGSYNEQFF TGTGCCTGGAGTGTCAGCGGCTCCTACAATGAGCAGTTCTTC
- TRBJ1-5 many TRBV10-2 CASSEIPQPQHF TGCGCCAGCAGTGAGATCCCCCAGCCCCAGCATTTT
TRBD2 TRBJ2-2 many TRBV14 CASSPSGRGTGELFF TGTGCCAGCAGCCCTAGCGGGAGAGGCACCGGGGAGCTGTTTTTT
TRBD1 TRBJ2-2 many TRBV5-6 CASSSGTGIGELFF TGTGCCAGCAGTTCCGGGACAGGGATCGGGGAGCTGTTTTTT
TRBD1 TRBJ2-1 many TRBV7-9 CASSSIGQGSYNEQFF TGTGCCAGCAGCTCCATAGGACAGGGCTCCTACAATGAGCAGTTCTTC
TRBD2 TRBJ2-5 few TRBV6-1 CASSELAGGGETQYF TGTGCCAGCAGTGAACTAGCGGGTGGGGGAGAGACCCAGTACTTC
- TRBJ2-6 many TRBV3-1 CASSQAQEGVSGANVLTF TGTGCCAGCAGCCAGGCACAGGAGGGGGTCTCTGGGGCCAACGTCCTGACTTTC
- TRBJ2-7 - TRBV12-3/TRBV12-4 CASSTEGIRQYF TGTGCCAGCAGCACAGAGGGAATCCGGCAGTACTTC
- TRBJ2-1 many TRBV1 CTSSQATRSANNEQFF TGCACCAGCAGCCAAGCAACCCGATCAGCTAACAATGAGCAGTTCTTC
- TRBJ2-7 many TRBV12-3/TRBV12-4 CASTHNPDTYEQYF TGTGCCAGCACTCATAATCCGGACACCTACGAGCAGTACTTC
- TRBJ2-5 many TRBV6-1 CASSEAAGFAETQYF TGTGCCAGCAGTGAAGCGGCAGGGTTCGCGGAGACCCAGTACTTC
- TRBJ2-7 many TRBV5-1 CASQRGDTNSYEQYF TGCGCCAGCCAGCGAGGGGACACCAACTCCTACGAGCAGTACTTC
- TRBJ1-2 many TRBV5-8 CASSWTADGYTF TGTGCCAGCAGCTGGACTGCCGATGGCTACACCTTC
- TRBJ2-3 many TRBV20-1 CSASESWRDTQYF TGCAGTGCGAGCGAGAGTTGGCGAGATACGCAGTATTTT
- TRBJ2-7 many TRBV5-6 CASSLRAYEQYF TGTGCCAGCAGCTTGAGGGCCTACGAGCAGTACTTC